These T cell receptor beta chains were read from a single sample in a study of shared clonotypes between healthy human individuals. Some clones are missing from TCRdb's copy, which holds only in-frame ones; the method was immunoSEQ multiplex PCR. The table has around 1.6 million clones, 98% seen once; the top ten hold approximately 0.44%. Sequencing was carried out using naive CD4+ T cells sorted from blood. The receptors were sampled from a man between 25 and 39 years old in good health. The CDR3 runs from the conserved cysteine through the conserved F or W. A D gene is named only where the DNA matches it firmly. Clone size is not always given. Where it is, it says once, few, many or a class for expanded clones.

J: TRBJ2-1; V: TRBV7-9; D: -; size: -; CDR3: CASSLAPFGTRYNEQFF; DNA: TGTGCCAGCAGCTTAGCCCCTTTCGGGACAAGGTACAATGAGCAGTTCTTC
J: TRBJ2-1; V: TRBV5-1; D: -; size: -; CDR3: CASSLAGVGPEQFF; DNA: TGCGCCAGCAGCTTGGCGGGAGTCGGGCCTGAGCAGTTCTTC
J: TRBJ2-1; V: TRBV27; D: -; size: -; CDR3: CASSFRAGHNEQFF; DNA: TGTGCCAGCAGTTTTAGGGCCGGTCACAATGAGCAGTTCTTC
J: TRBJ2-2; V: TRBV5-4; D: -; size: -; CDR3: CASSPGLGAVTGELFF; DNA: TGTGCCAGCAGCCCGGGCCTGGGGGCGGTCACCGGGGAGCTGTTTTTT
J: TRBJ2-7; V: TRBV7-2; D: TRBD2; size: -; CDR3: CASSSKGGTSGRSGEQYF; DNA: TGTGCCAGCAGCTCAAAGGGAGGGACTAGCGGGAGATCCGGCGAGCAGTACTTC
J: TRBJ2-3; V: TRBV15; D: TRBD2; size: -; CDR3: CATSRELAGGGNTQYF; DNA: TGTGCCACCAGCAGAGAACTAGCGGGAGGAGGGAATACGCAGTATTTT
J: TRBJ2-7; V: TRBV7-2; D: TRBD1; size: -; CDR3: CASSNRDRAYEQYF; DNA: TGTGCCAGCAGCAACCGGGACAGGGCATACGAGCAGTACTTC
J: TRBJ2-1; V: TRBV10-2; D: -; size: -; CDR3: CASGNRGERHNEQFF; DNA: TGCGCCAGCGGAAATAGGGGGGAACGTCACAATGAGCAGTTCTTC
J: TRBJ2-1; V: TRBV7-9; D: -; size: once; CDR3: CASSPGLTEQFF; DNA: TGTGCCAGCAGCCCAGGACTGACTGAGCAGTTCTTC
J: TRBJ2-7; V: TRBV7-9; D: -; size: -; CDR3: CASSFYGTRGFEQYF; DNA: TGTGCCAGCAGCTTCTACGGGACAAGGGGGTTCGAGCAGTACTTC
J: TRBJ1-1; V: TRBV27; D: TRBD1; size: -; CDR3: CASSPRPRGDTEAFF; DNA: TGTGCCAGCAGTCCACGGCCCAGGGGGGACACTGAAGCTTTCTTT
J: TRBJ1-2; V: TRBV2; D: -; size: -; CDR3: CASSVKPGYTF; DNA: TGTGCCAGCAGCGTCAAACCCGGCTACACCTTC
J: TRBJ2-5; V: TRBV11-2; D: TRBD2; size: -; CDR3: CASSRRGGMETQYF; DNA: TGTGCCAGCAGCCGCCGGGGAGGGATGGAGACCCAGTACTTC
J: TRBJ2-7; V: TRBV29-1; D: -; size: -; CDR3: CSVARPLSYEQYF; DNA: TGCAGCGTTGCCAGGCCCCTCTCCTACGAGCAGTACTTC
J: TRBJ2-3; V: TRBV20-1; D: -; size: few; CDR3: CSARSTDTQYF; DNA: TGCAGTGCTAGAAGCACAGATACGCAGTATTTT